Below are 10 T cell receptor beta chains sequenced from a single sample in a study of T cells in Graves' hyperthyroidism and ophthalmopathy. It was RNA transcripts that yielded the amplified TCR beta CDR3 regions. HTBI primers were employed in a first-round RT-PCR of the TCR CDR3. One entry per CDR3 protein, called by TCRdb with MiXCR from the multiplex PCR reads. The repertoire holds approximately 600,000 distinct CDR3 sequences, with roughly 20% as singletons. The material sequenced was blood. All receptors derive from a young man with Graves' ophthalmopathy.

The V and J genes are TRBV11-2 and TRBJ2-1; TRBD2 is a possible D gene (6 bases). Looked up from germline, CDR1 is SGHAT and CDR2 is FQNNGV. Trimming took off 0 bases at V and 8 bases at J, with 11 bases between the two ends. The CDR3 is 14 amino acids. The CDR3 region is CASSLELGGYEQFF. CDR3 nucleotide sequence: TGTGCCAGCAGCTTAGAGCTCGGGGGATATGAGCAGTTCTTC.

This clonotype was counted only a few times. The CDR3 loop is CASRPSTYEQYF. The CDR3 coding sequence is TGTGCCAGCAGACCATCAACTTACGAGCAGTACTTC. The gene calls are TRBV28 and TRBJ2-7; D remains unclear. V was clipped by 6 bases and J by 4 bases, with 10 bases between them. Germline CDR1 reads MDHEN; CDR2 reads SYDVKM. The CDR3 is made up of 12 amino acids.

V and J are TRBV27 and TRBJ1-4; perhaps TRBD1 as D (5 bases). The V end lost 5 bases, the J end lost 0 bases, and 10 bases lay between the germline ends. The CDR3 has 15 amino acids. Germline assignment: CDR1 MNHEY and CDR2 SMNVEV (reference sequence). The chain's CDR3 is CASSVGGSTNEKLFF. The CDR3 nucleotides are TGTGCCAGCAGTGTTGGGGGATCAACTAATGAAAAACTGTTTTTT.

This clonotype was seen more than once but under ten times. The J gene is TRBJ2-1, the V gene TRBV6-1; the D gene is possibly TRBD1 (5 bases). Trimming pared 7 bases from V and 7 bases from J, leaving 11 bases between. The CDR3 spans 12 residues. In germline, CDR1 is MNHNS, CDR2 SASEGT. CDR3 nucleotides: TGTGCCAGCATGAGTCCAGGGAATGAGCAGTTCTTC. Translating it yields CASMSPGNEQFF.

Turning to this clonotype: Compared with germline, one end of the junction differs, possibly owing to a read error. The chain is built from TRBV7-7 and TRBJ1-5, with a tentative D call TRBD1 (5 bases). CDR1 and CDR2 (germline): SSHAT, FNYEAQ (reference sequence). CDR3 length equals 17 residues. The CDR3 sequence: CASSSGGAIRGNQPQHF. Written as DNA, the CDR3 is TGTGCTAGCAGCTCAGGAGGGGCAATTCGGGGCAATCAGCCCCAGCATTTT.

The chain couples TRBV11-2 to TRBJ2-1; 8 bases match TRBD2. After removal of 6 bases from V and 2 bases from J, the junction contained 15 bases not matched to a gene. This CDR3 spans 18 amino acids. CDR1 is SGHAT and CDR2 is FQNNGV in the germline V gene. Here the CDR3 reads CASRTIAGGGIPYNEQFF. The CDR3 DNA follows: TGTGCCAGCAGGACGATCGCGGGAGGTGGCATCCCCTACAATGAGCAGTTCTTC.

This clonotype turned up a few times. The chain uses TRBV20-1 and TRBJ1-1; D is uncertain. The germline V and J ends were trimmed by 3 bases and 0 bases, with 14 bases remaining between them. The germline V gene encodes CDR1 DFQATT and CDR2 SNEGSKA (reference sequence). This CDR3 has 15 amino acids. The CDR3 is CSARESGEMNTEAFF. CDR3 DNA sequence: TGCAGTGCTAGGGAATCCGGCGAGATGAACACTGAAGCTTTCTTT.

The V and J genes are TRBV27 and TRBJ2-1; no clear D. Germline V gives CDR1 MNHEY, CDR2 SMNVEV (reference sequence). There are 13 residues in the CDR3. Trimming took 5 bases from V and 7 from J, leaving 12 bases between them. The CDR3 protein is CASSTLGRNEQFF. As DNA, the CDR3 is TGTGCCAGCAGTACACTTGGGCGGAATGAGCAGTTCTTC.

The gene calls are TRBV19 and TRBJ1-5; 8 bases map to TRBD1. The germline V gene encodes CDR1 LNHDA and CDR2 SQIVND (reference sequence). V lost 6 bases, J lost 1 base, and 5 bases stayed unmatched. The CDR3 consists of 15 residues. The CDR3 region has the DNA TGTGCCAGTAGAGATACAGGGGGGAGCAATCAGCCCCAGCATTTT. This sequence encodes CASRDTGGSNQPQHF.

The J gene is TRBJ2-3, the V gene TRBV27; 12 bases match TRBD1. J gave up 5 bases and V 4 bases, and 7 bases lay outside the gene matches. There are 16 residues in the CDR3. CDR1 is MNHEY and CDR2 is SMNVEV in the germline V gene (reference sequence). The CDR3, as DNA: TGTGCCAGCAGTTGGGCCGGGACAGGGGGCGTAGATACGCAGTATTTT. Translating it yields CASSWAGTGGVDTQYF.